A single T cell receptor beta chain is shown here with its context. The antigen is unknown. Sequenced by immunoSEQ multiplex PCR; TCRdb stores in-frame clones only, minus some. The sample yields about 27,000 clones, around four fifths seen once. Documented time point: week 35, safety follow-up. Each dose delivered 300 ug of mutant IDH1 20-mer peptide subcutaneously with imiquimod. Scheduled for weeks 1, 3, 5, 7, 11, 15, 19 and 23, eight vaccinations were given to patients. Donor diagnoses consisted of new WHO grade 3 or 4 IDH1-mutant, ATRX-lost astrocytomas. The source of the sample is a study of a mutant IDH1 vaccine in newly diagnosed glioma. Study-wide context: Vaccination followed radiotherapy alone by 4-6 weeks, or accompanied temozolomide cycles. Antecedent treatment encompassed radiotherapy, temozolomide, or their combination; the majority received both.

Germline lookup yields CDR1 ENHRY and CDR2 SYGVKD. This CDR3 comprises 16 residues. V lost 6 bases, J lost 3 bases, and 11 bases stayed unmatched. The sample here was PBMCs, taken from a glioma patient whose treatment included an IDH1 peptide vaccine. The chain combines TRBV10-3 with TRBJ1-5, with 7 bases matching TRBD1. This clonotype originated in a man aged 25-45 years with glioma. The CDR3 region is CAISRGGGMNNQPQHF. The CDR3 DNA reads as TGTGCCATCAGCCGGGGAGGGGGCATGAACAATCAGCCCCAGCATTTT.